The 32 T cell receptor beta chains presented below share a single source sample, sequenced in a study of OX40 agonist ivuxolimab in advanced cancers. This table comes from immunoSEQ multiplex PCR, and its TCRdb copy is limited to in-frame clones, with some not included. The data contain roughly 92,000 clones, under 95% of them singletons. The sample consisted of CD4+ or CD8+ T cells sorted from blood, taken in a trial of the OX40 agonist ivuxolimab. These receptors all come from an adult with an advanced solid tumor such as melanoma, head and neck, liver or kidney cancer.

The CDR3 loop reads CASSISGVRGETEAFF. Written as DNA, the CDR3 is TGTGCCAGTAGTATTTCCGGGGTTCGAGGAGAGACTGAAGCTTTCTTT. The chain links TRBV19 to TRBJ1-1; D gene uncertain. This CDR3 has 16 residues. CDR1 is LNHDA, CDR2 SQIVND, per germline (reference sequence). V was pared by 3 bases and J by 5 bases, with 19 bases between. Full variable domain (remainder filled in from reference TRBV19 and TRBJ1-1): DGGITQSPKYLFRKEGQNVTLSCEQNLNHDAMYWYRQDPGQGLRLIYYSQIVNDFQKGDIAEGYSVSREKKESFPLTVTSAQKNPTAFYLCASSISGVRGETEAFFGQGTRLTVV.

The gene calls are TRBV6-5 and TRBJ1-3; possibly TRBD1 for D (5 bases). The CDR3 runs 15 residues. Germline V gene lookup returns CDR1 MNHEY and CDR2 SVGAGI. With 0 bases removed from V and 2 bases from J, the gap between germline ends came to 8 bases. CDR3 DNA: TGTGCCAGCAGTTACTCAGGGGAAGCTGGAAACACCATATATTTT. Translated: CASSYSGEAGNTIYF.

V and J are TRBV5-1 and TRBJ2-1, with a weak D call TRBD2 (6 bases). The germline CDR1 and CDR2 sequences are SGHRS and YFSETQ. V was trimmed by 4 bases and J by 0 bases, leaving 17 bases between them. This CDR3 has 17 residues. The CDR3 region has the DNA TGCGCCAGCAGCCCTTTCGGGGGACCCAGCTCCTACAATGAGCAGTTCTTC. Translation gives CASSPFGGPSSYNEQFF. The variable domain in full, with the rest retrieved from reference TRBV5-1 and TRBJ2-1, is KAGVTQTPRYLIKTRGQQVTLSCSPISGHRSVSWYQQTPGQGLQFLFEYFSETQRNKGNFPGRFSGRQFSNSRSEMNVSTLELGDSALYLCASSPFGGPSSYNEQFFGPGTRLTVL.

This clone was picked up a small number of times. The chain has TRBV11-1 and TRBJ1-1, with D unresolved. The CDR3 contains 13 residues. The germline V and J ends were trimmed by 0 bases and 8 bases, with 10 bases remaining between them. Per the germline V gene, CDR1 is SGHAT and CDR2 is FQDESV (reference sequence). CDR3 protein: CASSLAGTHEAFF. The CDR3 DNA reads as TGTGCCAGCAGCTTAGCAGGAACCCACGAAGCTTTCTTT.

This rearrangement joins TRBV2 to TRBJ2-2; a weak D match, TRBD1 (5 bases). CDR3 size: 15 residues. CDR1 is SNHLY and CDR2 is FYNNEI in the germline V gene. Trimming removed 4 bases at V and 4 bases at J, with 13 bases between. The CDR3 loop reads CASSGQTESTGELFF. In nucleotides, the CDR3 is TGTGCCAGCAGTGGACAGACGGAATCCACCGGGGAGCTGTTTTTT. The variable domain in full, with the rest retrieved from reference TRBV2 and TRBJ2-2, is EPEVTQTPSHQVTQMGQEVILRCVPISNHLYFYWYRQILGQKVEFLVSFYNNEISEKSEIFDDQFSVERPDGSNFTLKIRSTKLEDSAMYFCASSGQTESTGELFFGEGSRLTVL.

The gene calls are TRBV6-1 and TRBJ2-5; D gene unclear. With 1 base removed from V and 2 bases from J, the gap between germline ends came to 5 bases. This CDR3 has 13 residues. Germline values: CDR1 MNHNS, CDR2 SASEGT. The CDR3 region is CASSEVGQETQYF. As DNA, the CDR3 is TGTGCCAGCAGTGAAGTGGGTCAAGAGACCCAGTACTTC.

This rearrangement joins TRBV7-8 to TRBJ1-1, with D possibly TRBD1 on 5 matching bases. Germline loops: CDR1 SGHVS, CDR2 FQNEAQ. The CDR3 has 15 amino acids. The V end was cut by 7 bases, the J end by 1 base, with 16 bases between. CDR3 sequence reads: CASKGARAPNTEAFF. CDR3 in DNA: TGTGCCAGCAAAGGGGCCCGAGCCCCGAACACTGAAGCTTTCTTT.

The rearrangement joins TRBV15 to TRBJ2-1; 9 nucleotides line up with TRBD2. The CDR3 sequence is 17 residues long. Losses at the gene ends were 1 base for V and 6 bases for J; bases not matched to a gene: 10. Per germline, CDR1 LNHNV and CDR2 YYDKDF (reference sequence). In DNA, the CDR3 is TGTGCCACCAGCAGAGGGTTAGCGGGAGCGAGAGTCAATGAGCAGTTCTTC. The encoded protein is CATSRGLAGARVNEQFF.

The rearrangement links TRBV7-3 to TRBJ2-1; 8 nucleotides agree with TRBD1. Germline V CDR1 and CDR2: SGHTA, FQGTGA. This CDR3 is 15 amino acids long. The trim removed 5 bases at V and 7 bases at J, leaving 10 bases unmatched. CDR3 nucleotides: TGTGCCAGCAGCGCAGGGGGCGCCTATAATAATGAGCAGTTCTTC. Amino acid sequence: CASSAGGAYNNEQFF.

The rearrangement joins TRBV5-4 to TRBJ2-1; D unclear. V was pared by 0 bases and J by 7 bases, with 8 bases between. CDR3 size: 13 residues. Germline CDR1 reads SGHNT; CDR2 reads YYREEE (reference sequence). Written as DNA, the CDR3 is TGTGCCAGCAGCTTGGACCAGGCTAATGAGCAGTTCTTC. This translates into CASSLDQANEQFF.

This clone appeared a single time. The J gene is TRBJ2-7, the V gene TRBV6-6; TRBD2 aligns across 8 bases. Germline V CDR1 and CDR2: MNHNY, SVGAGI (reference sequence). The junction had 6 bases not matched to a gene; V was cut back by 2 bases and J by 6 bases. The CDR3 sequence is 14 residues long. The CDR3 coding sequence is TGTGCCAGCAGTTACATTAGCGGGAAGGGCGAGCAGTACTTC. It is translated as CASSYISGKGEQYF.

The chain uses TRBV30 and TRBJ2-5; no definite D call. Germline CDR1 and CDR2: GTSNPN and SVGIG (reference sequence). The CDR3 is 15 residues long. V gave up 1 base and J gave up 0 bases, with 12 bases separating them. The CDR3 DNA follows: TGTGCCTGGAGTGGGATTGGTGGCGACCAAGAGACCCAGTACTTC. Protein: CAWSGIGGDQETQYF.

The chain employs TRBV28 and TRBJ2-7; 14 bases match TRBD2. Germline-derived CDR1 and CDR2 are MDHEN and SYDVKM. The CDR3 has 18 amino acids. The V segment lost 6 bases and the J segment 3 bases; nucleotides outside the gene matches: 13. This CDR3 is CASSPAGTSGRGNYEQYF. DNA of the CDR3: TGTGCCAGCAGCCCAGCCGGGACTAGCGGGAGAGGAAACTACGAGCAGTACTTC.

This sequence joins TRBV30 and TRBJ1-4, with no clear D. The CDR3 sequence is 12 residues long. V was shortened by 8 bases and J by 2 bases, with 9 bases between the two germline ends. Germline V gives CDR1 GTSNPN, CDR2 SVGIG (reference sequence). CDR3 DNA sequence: TGTGCCCAGACACTGACTAATGAAAAACTGTTTTTT. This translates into CAQTLTNEKLFF.

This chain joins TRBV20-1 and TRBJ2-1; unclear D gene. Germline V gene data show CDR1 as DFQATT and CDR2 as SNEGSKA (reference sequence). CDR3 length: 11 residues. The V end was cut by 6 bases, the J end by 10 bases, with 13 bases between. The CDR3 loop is CSASWGEEQFF. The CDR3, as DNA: TGCAGTGCGAGTTGGGGTGAGGAGCAGTTCTTC.

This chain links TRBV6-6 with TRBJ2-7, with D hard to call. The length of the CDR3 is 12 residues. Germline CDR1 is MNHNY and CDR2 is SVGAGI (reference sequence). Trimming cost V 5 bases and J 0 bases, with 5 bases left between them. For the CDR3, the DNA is TGTGCCAGCAGTCCTAGCTCCTACGAGCAGTACTTC. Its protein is CASSPSSYEQYF.

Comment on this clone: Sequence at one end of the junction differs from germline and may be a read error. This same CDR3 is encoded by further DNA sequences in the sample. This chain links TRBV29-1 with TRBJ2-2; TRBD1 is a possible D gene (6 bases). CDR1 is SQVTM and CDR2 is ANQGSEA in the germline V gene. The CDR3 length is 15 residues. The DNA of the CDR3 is TGTAGCGTTCAGAGGGACACCGTAGGAACCGGGGAGCTGTTTTTT. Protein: CSVQRDTVGTGELFF.

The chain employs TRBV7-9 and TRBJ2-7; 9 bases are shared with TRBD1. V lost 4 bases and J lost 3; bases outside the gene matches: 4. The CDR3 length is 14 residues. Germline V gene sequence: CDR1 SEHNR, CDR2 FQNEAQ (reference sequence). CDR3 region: CASSSRTGDYEQYF. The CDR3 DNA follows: TGTGCCAGCAGCTCCCGGACAGGGGACTACGAGCAGTACTTC.

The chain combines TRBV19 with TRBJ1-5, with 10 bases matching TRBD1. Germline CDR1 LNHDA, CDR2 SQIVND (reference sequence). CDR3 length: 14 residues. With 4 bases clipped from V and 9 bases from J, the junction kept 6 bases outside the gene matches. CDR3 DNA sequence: TGTGCCAGTAGTAGCGGGACAGGGGTTGGGCCCCAGCATTTT. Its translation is CASSSGTGVGPQHF.

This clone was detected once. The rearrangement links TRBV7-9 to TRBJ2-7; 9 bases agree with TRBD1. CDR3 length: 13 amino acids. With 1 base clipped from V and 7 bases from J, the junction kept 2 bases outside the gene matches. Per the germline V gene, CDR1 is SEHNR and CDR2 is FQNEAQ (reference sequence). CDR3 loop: CASSLDRGLEQYF. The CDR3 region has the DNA TGTGCCAGCAGCTTAGACAGGGGGCTGGAGCAGTACTTC. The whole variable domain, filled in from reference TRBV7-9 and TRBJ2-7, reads DTGVSQNPRHKITKRGQNVTFRCDPISEHNRLYWYRQTLGQGPEFLTYFQNEAQLEKSRLLSDRFSAERPKGSFSTLEIQRTEQGDSAMYLCASSLDRGLEQYFGPGTRLTVT.

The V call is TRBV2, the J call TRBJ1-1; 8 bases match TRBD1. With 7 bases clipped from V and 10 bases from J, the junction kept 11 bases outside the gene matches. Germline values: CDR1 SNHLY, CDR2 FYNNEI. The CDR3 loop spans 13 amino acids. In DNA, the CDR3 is TGTGCCAGCATCCTCAGGGGGCTCAGAGGAGCTTTCTTT. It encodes CASILRGLRGAFF.

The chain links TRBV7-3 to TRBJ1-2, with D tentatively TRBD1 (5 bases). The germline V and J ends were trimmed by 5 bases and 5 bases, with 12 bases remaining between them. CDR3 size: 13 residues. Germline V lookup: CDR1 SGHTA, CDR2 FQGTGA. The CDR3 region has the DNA TGTGCCAGCAGCCAAGGGGCAGGGTATGGCTACACCTTC. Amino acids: CASSQGAGYGYTF.

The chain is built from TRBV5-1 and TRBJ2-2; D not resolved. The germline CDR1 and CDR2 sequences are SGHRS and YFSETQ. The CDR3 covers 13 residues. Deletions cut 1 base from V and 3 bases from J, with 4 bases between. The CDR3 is CASSLSYTGELFF. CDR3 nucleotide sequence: TGCGCCAGCAGCTTGTCCTACACCGGGGAGCTGTTTTTT.

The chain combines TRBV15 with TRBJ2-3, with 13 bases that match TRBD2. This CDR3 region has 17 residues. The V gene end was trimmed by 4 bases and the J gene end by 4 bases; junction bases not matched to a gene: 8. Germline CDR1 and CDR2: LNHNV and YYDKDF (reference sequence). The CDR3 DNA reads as TGTGCCACCAGCAAGATTGGGACTAGCGGGATCTCAGATACGCAGTATTTT. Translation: CATSKIGTSGISDTQYF.

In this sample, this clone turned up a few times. CDR3 coding DNA: TGTGCCAGCAGTGAAGTCTACGGCAGGGGATTCTATGGCTACACCTTC. Translation: CASSEVYGRGFYGYTF. V gene TRBV6-1 combines with J gene TRBJ1-2, with D possibly matching TRBD1 (6 bases). Germline CDR1 reads MNHNS; CDR2 reads SASEGT. The CDR3 loop spans 16 amino acids. V dropped 1 base and J dropped 4 bases, with 16 bases sitting between them.

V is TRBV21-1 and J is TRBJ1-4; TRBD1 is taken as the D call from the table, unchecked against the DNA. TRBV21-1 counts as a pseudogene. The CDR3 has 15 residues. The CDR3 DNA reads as TGTGCCAACAGCAGGGACAGGGGGCGTTTTGAAAAACTGTTTTTT. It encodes CANSRDRGRFEKLFF.

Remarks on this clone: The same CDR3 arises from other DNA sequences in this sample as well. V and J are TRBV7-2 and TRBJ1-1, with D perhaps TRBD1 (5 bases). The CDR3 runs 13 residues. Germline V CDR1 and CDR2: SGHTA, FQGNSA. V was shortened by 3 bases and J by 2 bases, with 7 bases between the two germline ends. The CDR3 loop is CASSLGRNTEAFF. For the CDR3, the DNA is TGTGCCAGCAGCTTGGGACGTAACACTGAAGCTTTCTTT.

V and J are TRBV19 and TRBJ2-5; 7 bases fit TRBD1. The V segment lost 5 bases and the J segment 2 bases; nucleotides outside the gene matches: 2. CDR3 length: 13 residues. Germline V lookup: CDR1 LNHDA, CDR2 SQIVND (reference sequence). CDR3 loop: CASSVQGQETQYF. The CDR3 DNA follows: TGTGCCAGTAGTGTACAGGGGCAAGAGACCCAGTACTTC.

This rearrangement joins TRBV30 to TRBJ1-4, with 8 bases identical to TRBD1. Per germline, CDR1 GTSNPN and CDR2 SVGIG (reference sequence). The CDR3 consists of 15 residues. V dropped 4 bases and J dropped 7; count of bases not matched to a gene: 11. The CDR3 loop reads CAWTNGQGGREKLFF. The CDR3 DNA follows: TGTGCCTGGACGAATGGACAGGGTGGACGTGAAAAACTGTTTTTT.

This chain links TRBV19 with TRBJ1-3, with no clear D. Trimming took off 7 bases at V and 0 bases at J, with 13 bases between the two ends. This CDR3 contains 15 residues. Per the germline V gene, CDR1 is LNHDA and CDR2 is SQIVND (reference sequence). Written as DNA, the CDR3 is TGTGCCAGTAAATCTGAGCAGTTCTCTGGAAACACCATATATTTT. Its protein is CASKSEQFSGNTIYF.

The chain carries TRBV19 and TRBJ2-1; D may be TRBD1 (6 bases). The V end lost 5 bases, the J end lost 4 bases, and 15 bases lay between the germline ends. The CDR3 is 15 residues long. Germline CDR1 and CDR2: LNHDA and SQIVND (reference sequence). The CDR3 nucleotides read TGTGCCAGTAGTGTCGACAGGTTTTCATACAATGAGCAGTTCTTC. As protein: CASSVDRFSYNEQFF. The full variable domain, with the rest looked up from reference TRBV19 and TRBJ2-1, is DGGITQSPKYLFRKEGQNVTLSCEQNLNHDAMYWYRQDPGQGLRLIYYSQIVNDFQKGDIAEGYSVSREKKESFPLTVTSAQKNPTAFYLCASSVDRFSYNEQFFGPGTRLTVL.

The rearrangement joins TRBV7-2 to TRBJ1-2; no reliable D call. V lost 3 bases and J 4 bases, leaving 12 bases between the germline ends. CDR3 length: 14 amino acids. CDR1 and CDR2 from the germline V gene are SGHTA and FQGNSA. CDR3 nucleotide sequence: TGTGCCAGCAGCTTGGACCCCCTTTCCTATGGCTACACCTTC. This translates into CASSLDPLSYGYTF.